Reported below is one T cell receptor (beta chain). Germline assignment: CDR1 LNHDA and CDR2 SQIVND (reference sequence). V gave up 5 bases and J gave up 8 bases, with 13 bases separating them. This CDR3 region has 13 residues. The sample originates from a study of blood T cell repertoires in COVID-19. For the study at large: Sources were T cells, B-cell-depleted T cells, or PBMCs; the material itself was cDNA or gDNA.

Clones were sequenced by immunoSEQ multiplex PCR, and TCRdb holds only the in-frame ones, with some missing. The profile covers around 300,000 clones, with approximately 85% appearing a single time and 9.5% to 12% taken by the ten largest. The source material was peripheral blood. V usage is TRBV19 and J usage is TRBJ2-1; no clear D gene. The sequence was obtained from a woman in her seventies with acute or convalescent COVID-19. The chain's CDR3 is CASSSQGGYEQFF. The CDR3 DNA follows: TGTGCCAGTAGTTCCCAAGGCGGTTATGAGCAGTTCTTC.